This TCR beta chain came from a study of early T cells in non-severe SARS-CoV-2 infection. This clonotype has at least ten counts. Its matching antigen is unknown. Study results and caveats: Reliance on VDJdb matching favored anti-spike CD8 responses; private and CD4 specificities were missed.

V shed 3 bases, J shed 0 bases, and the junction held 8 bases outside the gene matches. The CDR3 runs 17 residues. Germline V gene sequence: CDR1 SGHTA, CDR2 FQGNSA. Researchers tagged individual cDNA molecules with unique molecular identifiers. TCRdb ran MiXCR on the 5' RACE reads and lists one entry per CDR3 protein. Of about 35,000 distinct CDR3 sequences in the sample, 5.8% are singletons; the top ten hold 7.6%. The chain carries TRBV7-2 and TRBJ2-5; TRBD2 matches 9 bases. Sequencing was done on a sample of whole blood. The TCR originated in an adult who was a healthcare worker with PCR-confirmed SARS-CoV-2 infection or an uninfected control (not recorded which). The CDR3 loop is CASSLSSGGFYQETQYF. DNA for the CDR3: TGTGCCAGCAGCTTGAGTAGCGGGGGTTTCTACCAAGAGACCCAGTACTTC.